One sample yielded the 6 T cell receptor beta chains listed below, sequenced in a study of blood T cell repertoires in COVID-19. Profiled with immunoSEQ multiplex PCR; TCRdb holds only in-frame clones, not every one. Of about 400,000 clones in the sample, roughly 87% are singletons; the top ten hold 3%. The sample taken for sequencing was PBMCs or T cells enriched from blood (not recorded which). The receptors originated from a woman under 40 who had recovered from COVID-19.

The J gene is TRBJ2-4, the V gene TRBV2, with D unclear. From germline, CDR1 is SNHLY and CDR2 FYNNEI. CDR3 length: 14 residues. The V end lost 4 bases, the J end lost 0 bases, and 7 bases lay between the germline ends. The CDR3 nucleotides are TGTGCCAGCAGTGGAACTCTAGCCAAAAACATTCAGTACTTC. Residues: CASSGTLAKNIQYF.

The chain links TRBV19 to TRBJ2-7; D perhaps matches TRBD2 (6 bases). The length of the CDR3 is 13 residues. Germline assignment: CDR1 LNHDA and CDR2 SQIVND (reference sequence). Trimming cost V 4 bases and J 6 bases, with 13 bases left between them. Written as DNA, the CDR3 is TGTGCCAGTAGTACTCGGGGGTATGGCGAGCAGTACTTC. This codes for CASSTRGYGEQYF.

The rearrangement links TRBV5-6 to TRBJ2-1; 13 bases match TRBD2. V trimming: 2 bases; J trimming: 6 bases; junction bases outside the gene matches: 2. Germline CDR1 and CDR2: SGHDT and YYEEEE. The CDR3 runs 15 residues. The CDR3 here is CASSFGTSGTNEQFF. In DNA, the CDR3 is TGTGCCAGCAGCTTTGGGACTAGCGGGACCAATGAGCAGTTCTTC.

The chain joins TRBV5-5 to TRBJ1-5; 7 nucleotides line up with TRBD1. Germline V gene data show CDR1 as SGHKS and CDR2 as YYEKEE (reference sequence). This CDR3 has 16 amino acids. V shed 1 base, J shed 0 bases, and the junction held 4 bases outside the gene matches. For the CDR3, the DNA is TGTGCCAGCAGCTTGTTAACAGGGGATAGCAATCAGCCCCAGCATTTT. This sequence encodes CASSLLTGDSNQPQHF. Together with reference TRBV5-5 and TRBJ1-5, the CDR3 gives the full variable domain: DAGVTQSPTHLIKTRGQQVTLRCSPISGHKSVSWYQQVLGQGPQFIFQYYEKEERGRGNFPDRFSARQFPNYSSELNVNALLLGDSALYLCASSLLTGDSNQPQHFGDGTRLSIL.

V usage is TRBV7-9 and J usage is TRBJ1-5, with D uncertain. Germline V CDR1 and CDR2: SEHNR, FQNEAQ (reference sequence). Trimming shortened V by 5 bases and J by 3 bases, and 8 bases separated the two germline ends. There are 13 residues in the CDR3. In DNA form, the CDR3 reads TGTGCCAGCAGCATGTTGTACAATCAGCCCCAGCATTTT. This encodes CASSMLYNQPQHF.

This chain links TRBV2 with TRBJ1-3; D perhaps matches TRBD1 (6 bases). This CDR3 is built from 17 residues. Germline V lookup: CDR1 SNHLY, CDR2 FYNNEI. V was clipped by 7 bases and J by 0 bases, with 19 bases between them. CDR3: CASISGGLRDSGNTIYF. For the CDR3, the DNA is TGTGCCAGCATATCGGGGGGCCTCAGAGACTCTGGAAACACCATATATTTT.